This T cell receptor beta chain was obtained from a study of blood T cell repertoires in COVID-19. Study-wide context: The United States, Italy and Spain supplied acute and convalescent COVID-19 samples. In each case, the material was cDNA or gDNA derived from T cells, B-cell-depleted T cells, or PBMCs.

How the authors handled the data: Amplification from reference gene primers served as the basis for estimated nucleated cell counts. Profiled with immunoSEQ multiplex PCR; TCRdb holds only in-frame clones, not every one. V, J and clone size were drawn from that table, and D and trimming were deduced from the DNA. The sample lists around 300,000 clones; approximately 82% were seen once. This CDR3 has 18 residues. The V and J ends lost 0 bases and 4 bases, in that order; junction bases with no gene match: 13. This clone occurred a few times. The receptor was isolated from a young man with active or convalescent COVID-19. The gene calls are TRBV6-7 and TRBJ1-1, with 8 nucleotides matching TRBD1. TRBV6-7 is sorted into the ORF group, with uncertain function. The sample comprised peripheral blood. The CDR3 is CASSYSGYTGGCGTEAFF. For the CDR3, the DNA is TGTGCCAGCAGTTACTCGGGATACACAGGGGGATGCGGCACTGAAGCTTTCTTT.